This T cell receptor beta chain comes out of a study of T-cell memory formation after mild COVID-19. Germline V lookup: CDR1 SGHRS, CDR2 YFSETQ. Trimming removed 0 bases from V and 2 bases from J; junction bases left unmatched: 4. This CDR3 region has 16 residues. This clonotype was counted ten times or more. What it binds is unknown. From the 5' RACE reads, TCRdb called clonotypes with MiXCR, one entry per CDR3 protein. The data contain hundreds of thousands of distinct CDR3 sequences, roughly 20% of them singletons. Study-wide results and caveats: Detection of some responders pre-infection suggested pre-existing cross-reactive memory T cells participated.

The receptor comes from an adult woman who had mild COVID-19 (a few samples of this study predate the infection). Cell type and time point are not known. Material for sequencing was PBMCs or a T cell subset sorted from them (not recorded which). This chain connects TRBV5-1 to TRBJ2-3; 9 positions match TRBD2. The CDR3 bases are TGCGCCAGCAGCTTGGGACTAGCGGTAAACACAGATACGCAGTATTTT. This sequence encodes CASSLGLAVNTDTQYF.